This paragraph covers one T cell receptor (beta chain) sequence. The antigen it binds to is not known. The input lacks base qualities; no much larger clone sits a single base away. The library was generated by the immunoSEQ multiplex PCR assay. Regarding the original processing steps: A statistical classification framework was built for diagnosing cytomegalovirus status from the catalog of TCR beta chain sequences. TCRdb provides this immuneACCESS table in a form limited to in-frame rearrangements. Some clones are lacking; in checked studies, under half of them reflect an unresolved V gene, and why the rest are absent is not known. The DNA gave D and trimming, while V, J and clone size come from that table. The sample table shows around 300,000 clones, and roughly 90% are seen once. The top ten clones comprise 0.92% of the sample. The donors were included in the validation cohort of 90 to 150 subjects, a group kept apart from the approximately 690-subject first cohort.

These data are taken from a study of cytomegalovirus exposure and HLA in healthy donors (dated by TCRdb to 2016 to 2017). Regarding the study in general: According to a later analysis, one platform produced both the roughly 110 validation repertoires and the approximately 600 repertoires of the first cohort. A separate validation cohort of some 130 different subjects was used in addition to the roughly 700-subject first cohort. The study combined high-throughput TCR immunosequencing, statistical association of individual TCRs with disease status, and machine learning to predict cytomegalovirus infection status. The study aimed to test whether cataloging public T cell receptors could reveal signatures of past pathogen exposure. What the study reported, not specific to this receptor: The study gave a list of 150 to 200 TCR beta chains associated with cytomegalovirus. The classifier was reported to diagnose cytomegalovirus status with high specificity and sensitivity in both the original and validation cohorts. It was suggested by the authors that the approach could potentially be generalized to other disease states and immunological phenotypes. Three of the identified cytomegalovirus-associated TCR beta chains were confirmed in vitro to be specific for cytomegalovirus antigens. A later analysis lacked HLA typing for the validation cohort, so it scored co-occurrence in that cohort across all 130 or so repertoires. Of the cluster scores, roughly 95% were above 0 in a later analysis, which found that TCRs clustered in the first cohort also tended to co-occur in the 95 to 150 validation repertoires. While some public TCRs were present in many individuals, most TCR sequences turned up only very rarely across donors.

This sequence originates from a woman aged 18-29 years in good health and CMV-seronegative. Input material: PBMCs.

The bases read TGCGCCAGCAGTGATTACGCACTAGCGGGAACCTACGAGCAGTACTTC. This is translated as CASSDYALAGTYEQYF. The chain couples TRBV10-2 to TRBJ2-7, and 10 junctional nucleotides match TRBD2. CDR1 is given as WSHSY and CDR2 as SAAADI, both from the germline V gene. Here V drops 3 bases and J drops 2 bases, and the junction holds 7 bases not matched to any gene. The CDR3 has 16 amino acids, counting the end cysteine and phenylalanine. The retained sequence is limited to the CDR3, 48 bases, with the frame set at the first base.